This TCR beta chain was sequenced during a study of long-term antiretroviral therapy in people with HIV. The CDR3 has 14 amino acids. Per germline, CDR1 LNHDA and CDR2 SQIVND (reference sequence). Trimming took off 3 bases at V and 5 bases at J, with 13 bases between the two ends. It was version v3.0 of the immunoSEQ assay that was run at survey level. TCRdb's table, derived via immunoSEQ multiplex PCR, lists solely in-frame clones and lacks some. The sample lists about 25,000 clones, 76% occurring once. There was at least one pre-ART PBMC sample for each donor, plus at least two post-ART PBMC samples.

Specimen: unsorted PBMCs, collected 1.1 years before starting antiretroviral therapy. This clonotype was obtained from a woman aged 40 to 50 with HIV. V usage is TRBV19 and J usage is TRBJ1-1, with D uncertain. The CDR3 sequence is CASSIGRGITEAFF. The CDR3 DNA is TGTGCCAGTAGTATTGGTCGGGGAATTACTGAAGCTTTCTTT.